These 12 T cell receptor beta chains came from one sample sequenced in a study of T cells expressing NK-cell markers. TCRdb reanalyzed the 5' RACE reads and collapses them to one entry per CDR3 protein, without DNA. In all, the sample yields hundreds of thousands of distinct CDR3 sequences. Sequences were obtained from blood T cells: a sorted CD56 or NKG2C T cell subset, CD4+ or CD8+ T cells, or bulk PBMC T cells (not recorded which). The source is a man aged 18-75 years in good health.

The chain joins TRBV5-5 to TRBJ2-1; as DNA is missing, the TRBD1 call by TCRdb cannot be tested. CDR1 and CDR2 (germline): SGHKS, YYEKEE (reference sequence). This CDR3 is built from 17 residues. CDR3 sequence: CASSSPPGQKKYNEQFF.

CDR3 in amino acids: CASSLGLASVQYF. The chain joins TRBV7-2 to TRBJ2-4; no DNA is available, so the TRBD2 call from TCRdb remains unchecked. CDR3 length equals 13 residues. The germline V gene encodes CDR1 SGHTA and CDR2 FQGNSA.

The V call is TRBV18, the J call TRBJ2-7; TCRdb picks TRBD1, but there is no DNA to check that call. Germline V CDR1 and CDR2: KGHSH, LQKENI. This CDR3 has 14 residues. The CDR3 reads CASSPGARRHEQYF.

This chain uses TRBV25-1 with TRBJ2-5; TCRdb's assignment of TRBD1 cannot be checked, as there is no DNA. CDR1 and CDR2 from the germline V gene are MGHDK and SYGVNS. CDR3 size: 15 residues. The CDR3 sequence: CASREGLGVKETQYF. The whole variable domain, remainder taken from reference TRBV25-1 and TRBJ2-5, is EADIYQTPRYLVIGTGKKITLECSQTMGHDKMYWYQQDPGMELHLIHYSYGVNSTEKGDLSSESTVSRIRTEHFPLTLESARPSHTSQYLCASREGLGVKETQYFGPGTRLLVL.

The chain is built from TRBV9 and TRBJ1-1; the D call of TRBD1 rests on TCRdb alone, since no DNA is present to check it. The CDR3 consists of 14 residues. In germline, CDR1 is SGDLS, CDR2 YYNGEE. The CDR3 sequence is CASSARTGGTEAFF.

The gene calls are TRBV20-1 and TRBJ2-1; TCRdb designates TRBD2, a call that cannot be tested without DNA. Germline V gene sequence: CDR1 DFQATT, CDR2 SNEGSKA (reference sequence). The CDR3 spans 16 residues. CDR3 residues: CSAPQPIAGGSNEQFF.

This CDR3 reads CATKEGATDTQYF. The rearrangement joins TRBV24-1 to TRBJ2-3; lacking DNA, the TRBD1 call made by TCRdb goes unchecked. CDR3 size: 13 residues. Germline lookup yields CDR1 KGHDR and CDR2 SFDVKD.

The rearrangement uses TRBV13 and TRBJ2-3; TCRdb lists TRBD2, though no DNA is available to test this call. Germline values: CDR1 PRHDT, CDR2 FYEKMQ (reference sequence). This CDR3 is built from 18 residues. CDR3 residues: CASSLKGLAGLNTDTQYF. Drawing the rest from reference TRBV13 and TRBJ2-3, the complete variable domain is AAGVIQSPRHLIKEKRETATLKCYPIPRHDTVYWYQQGPGQDPQFLISFYEKMQSDKGSIPDRFSAQQFSDYHSELNMSSLELGDSALYFCASSLKGLAGLNTDTQYFGPGTRLTVL.

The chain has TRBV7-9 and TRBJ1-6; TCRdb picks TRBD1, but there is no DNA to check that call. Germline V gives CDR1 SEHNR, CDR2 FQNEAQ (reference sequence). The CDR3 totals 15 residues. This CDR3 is CASSLGRGYNSPLHF.

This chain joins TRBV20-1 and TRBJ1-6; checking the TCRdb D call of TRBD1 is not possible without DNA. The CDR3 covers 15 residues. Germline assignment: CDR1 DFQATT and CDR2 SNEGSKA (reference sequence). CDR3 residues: CSAPGGSSYNSPLHF.

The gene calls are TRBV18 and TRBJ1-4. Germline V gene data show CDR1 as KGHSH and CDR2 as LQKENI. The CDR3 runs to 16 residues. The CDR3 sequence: CASSPEPWATNEKLFF.

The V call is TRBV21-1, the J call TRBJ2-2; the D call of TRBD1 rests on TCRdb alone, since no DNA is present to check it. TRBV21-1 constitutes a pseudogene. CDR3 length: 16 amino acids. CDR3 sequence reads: CASTSRTGLTTGELFF.